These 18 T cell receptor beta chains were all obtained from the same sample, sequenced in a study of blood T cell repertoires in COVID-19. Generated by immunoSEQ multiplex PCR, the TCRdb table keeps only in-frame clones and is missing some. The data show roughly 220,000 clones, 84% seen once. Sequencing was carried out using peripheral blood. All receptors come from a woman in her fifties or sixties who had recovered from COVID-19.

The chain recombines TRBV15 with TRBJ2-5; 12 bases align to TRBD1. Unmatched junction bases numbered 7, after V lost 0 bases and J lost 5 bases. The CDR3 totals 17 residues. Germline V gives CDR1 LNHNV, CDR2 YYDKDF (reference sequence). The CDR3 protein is CATSRDSGTGGWETQYF. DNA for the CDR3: TGTGCCACCAGCAGAGATTCCGGGACAGGGGGCTGGGAGACCCAGTACTTC.

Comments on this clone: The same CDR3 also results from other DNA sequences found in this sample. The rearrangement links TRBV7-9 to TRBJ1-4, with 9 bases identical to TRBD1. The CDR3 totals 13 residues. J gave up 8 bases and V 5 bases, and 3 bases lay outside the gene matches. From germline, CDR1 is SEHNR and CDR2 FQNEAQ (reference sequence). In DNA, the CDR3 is TGTGCCAGCAGCAGGGGACAGGGAGAAAAACTGTTTTTT. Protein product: CASSRGQGEKLFF.

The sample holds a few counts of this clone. The CDR3 coding sequence is TGTGCCAGCAGTATACTCAGGATTTCCCAGCCCCAGCATTTT. Protein sequence: CASSILRISQPQHF. V and J are TRBV2 and TRBJ1-5; D remains ambiguous. The germline CDR1 and CDR2 sequences are SNHLY and FYNNEI. Trimming pared 5 bases from V and 7 bases from J, leaving 15 bases between. The CDR3 is 14 amino acids.

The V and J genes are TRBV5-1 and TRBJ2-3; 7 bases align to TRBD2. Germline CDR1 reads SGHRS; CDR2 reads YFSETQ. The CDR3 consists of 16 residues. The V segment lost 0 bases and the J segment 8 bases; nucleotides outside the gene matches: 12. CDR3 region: CASSLAVAGAGSTQYF. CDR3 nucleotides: TGCGCCAGCAGCTTGGCGGTAGCGGGCGCAGGGAGTACGCAGTATTTT. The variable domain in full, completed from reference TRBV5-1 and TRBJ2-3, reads KAGVTQTPRYLIKTRGQQVTLSCSPISGHRSVSWYQQTPGQGLQFLFEYFSETQRNKGNFPGRFSGRQFSNSRSEMNVSTLELGDSALYLCASSLAVAGAGSTQYFGPGTRLTVL.

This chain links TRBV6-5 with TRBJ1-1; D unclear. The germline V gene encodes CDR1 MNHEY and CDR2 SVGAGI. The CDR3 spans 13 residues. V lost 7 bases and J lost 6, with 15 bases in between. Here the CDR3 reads CASKAPSVAEAFF. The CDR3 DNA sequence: TGTGCCAGCAAAGCCCCCTCGGTGGCTGAAGCTTTCTTT.

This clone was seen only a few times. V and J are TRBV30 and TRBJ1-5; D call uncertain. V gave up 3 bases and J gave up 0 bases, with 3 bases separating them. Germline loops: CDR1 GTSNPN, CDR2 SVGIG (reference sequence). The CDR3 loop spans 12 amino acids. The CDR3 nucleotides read TGTGCCTGGAGCGTTAGCAATCAGCCCCAGCATTTT. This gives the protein CAWSVSNQPQHF.

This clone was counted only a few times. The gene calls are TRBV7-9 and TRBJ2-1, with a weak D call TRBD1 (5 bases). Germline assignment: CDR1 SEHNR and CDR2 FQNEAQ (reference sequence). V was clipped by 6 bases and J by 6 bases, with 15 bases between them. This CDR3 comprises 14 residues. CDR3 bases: TGTGCCAGCAGTATACAGGAAGCGCTCAATGAGCAGTTCTTC. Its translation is CASSIQEALNEQFF.

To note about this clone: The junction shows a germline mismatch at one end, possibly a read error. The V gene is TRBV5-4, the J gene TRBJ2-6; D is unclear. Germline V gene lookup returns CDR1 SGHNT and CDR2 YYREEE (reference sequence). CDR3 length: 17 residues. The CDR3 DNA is TGTGCCAGCCGCTTGGGCTCTACTCCTTCTGGGGCCAACGTCCTGACTTTC. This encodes CASRLGSTPSGANVLTF.

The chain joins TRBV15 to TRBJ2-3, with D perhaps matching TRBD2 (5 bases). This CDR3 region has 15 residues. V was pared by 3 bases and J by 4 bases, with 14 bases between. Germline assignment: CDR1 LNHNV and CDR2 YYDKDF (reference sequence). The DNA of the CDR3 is TGTGCCACCAGCAGGAGCGGCCGGGCACCAGATACGCAGTATTTT. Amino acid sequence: CATSRSGRAPDTQYF.

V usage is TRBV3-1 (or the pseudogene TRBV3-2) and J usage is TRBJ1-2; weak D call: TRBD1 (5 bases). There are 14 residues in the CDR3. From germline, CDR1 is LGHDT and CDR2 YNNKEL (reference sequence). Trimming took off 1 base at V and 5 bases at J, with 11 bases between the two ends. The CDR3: CASSQGEGSYGYTF. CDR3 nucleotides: TGTGCCAGCAGCCAAGGGGAGGGGTCGTATGGCTACACCTTC.

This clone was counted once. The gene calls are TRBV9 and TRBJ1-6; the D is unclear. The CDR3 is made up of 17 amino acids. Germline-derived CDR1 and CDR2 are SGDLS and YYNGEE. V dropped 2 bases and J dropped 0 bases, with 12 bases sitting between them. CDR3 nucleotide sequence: TGTGCCAGCAGCGTGCGATCTTCGAGCTCCTATAATTCACCCCTCCACTTT. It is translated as CASSVRSSSSYNSPLHF.

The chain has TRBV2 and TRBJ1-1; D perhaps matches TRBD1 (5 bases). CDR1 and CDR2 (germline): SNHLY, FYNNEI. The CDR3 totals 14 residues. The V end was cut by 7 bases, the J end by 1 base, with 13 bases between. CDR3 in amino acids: CASTPRQGNTEAFF. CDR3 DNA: TGTGCCAGCACCCCGAGGCAGGGGAACACTGAAGCTTTCTTT.

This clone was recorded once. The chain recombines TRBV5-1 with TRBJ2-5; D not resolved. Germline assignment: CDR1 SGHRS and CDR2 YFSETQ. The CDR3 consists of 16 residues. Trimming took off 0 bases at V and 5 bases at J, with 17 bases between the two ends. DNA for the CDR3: TGCGCCAGCAGCTTGGCCGTGCAGAACCTCGGGGAGACCCAGTACTTC. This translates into CASSLAVQNLGETQYF.

CDR3 nucleotides: TGTGCTAGTGGTTACAGCCGTTCGGACAGGCGGACAGATACGCAGTATTTT. Amino acids: CASGYSRSDRRTDTQYF. The V and J genes are TRBV12-5 and TRBJ2-3; 7 bases agree with TRBD1. V shed 4 bases and J 3 bases; nucleotides not matched to a gene: 13. Germline V gives CDR1 LGHNT, CDR2 FRNRAP. CDR3 length equals 17 residues.

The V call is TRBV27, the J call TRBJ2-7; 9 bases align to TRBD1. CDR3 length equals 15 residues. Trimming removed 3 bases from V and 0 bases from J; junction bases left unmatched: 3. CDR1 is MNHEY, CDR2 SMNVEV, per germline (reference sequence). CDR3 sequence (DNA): TGTGCCAGCAGTTTTTTGGGACAGGGCTCCTACGAGCAGTACTTC. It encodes CASSFLGQGSYEQYF.

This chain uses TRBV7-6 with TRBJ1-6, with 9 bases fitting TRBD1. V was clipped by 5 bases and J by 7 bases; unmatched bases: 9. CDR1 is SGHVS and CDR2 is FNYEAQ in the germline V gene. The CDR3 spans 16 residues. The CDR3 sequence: CASSANYRGRNSPLHF. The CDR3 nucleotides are TGTGCCAGCAGCGCCAACTACAGGGGGCGGAATTCACCCCTCCACTTT.

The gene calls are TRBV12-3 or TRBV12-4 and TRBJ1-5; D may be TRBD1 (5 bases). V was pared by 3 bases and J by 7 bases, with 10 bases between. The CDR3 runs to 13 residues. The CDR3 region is CASSLQGRQPQHF. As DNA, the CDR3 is TGTGCCAGCAGTTTGCAGGGCCGCCAGCCCCAGCATTTT.

The CDR3 coding sequence is TGCGCCAGCAGCCACGTCCGAGGGAGTAGAGGAAACACCATATATTTT. It codes for CASSHVRGSRGNTIYF. The chain employs TRBV4-1 and TRBJ1-3; D not certain. The germline V gene encodes CDR1 MGHRA and CDR2 YSYEKL. The CDR3 contains 16 residues. The V gene lost 3 bases and the J gene lost 4 bases, with 16 bases spanning the gap.